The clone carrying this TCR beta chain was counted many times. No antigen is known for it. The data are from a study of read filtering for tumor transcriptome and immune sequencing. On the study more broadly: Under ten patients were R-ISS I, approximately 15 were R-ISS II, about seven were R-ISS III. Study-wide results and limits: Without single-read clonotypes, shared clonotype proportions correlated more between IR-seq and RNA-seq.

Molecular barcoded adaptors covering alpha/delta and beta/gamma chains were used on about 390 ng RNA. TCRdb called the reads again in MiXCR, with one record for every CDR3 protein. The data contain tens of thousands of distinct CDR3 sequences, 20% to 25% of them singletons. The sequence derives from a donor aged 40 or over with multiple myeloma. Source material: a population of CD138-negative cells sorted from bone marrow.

In nucleotides, the CDR3 is TGTGCCAGTAGTATCGGGCAGATGAACACTGAAGCTTTCTTT. Encoded protein: CASSIGQMNTEAFF. The chain combines TRBV19 with TRBJ1-1; no clear D. CDR1 LNHDA and CDR2 SQIVND come from the germline V gene (reference sequence). The CDR3 has 14 residues. V was clipped by 3 bases and J by 0 bases, with 8 bases between them.